A selection of T cell receptor beta chains follows, all from one sample in a study of blood T cell repertoires in COVID-19. TCRdb's copy holds only in-frame clones and misses some; the assay was immunoSEQ multiplex PCR. The table records fewer than 120,000 clones, roughly 91% of them present only once. The specimen was peripheral blood. The receptors originated from a woman aged 45-65 years with acute or convalescent COVID-19. The CDR3 runs from the conserved cysteine through the conserved F or W. The order of the fields is V gene, clone size, D gene, J gene, CDR3 protein, CDR3 DNA. The D gene is left open where the match is weak. The listing skips clone size in some rows; elsewhere it reads once, few, many or a size class.

TRBV29-1	NA	TRBD2	TRBJ2-3	CSVVPLAENTDTQYF	TGCAGCGTTGTCCCCCTAGCGGAAAACACAGATACGCAGTATTTT
TRBV6-6	NA	NA	TRBJ2-7	CASSPWDTASYEQYF	TGTGCCAGCAGTCCGTGGGACACCGCCTCCTACGAGCAGTACTTC
TRBV12-3/TRBV12-4	NA	NA	TRBJ1-5	CASSLGDNQPQHF	TGTGCCAGCAGCCTCGGGGACAATCAGCCCCAGCATTTT
TRBV4-1	once	NA	TRBJ2-7	CASSQAAGEGYEQYF	TGCGCCAGCAGCCAAGCGGCAGGGGAGGGCTACGAGCAGTACTTC
TRBV7-2	NA	TRBD1	TRBJ1-2	CASSHDRVEGYTF	TGTGCCAGCAGCCACGACAGGGTAGAAGGCTACACCTTC
TRBV15	NA	NA	TRBJ2-5	CATSSWGRELETQYF	TGTGCCACCAGCTCCTGGGGGCGGGAGCTCGAGACCCAGTACTTC
TRBV5-4	few	TRBD2	TRBJ2-2	CASGGAGELFF	TGTGCCAGCGGGGGGGCCGGGGAGCTGTTTTTT
TRBV5-5	NA	NA	TRBJ1-5	CASSLGTAYSNQPQHF	TGTGCCAGCAGCTTGGGGACAGCGTATAGCAATCAGCCCCAGCATTTT
TRBV4-1	NA	TRBD2	TRBJ2-5	CASSQDRLAAETQYF	TGCGCCAGCAGCCAAGATCGACTAGCGGCCGAGACCCAGTACTTC
TRBV18	NA	TRBD2	TRBJ2-1	CASSPAGLAGFGEQFF	TGTGCCAGCTCACCCGCCGGACTAGCGGGGTTCGGTGAGCAGTTCTTC
TRBV6-5	NA	TRBD2	TRBJ2-7	CASSRGGVDEQYF	TGTGCCAGCAGTCGGGGGGGAGTCGACGAGCAGTACTTC
TRBV18	NA	TRBD1	TRBJ1-6	CASSPVQGGSPLHF	TGTGCCAGCTCACCAGTCCAGGGGGGTTCACCCCTCCACTTT
TRBV25-1	many	TRBD1	TRBJ2-7	CASSEKGTGTGEQYF	TGTGCCAGCAGTGAGAAGGGGACAGGGACGGGTGAGCAGTACTTC
TRBV3-1/TRBV3-2	NA	NA	TRBJ2-7	CASSQGPPAGVFEQYF	TGTGCCAGCAGCCAAGGGCCCCCTGCCGGAGTATTCGAGCAGTACTTC
TRBV5-1	few	NA	TRBJ2-1	CASSLEKGAYNEQFF	TGCGCCAGCAGCTTGGAGAAGGGGGCCTACAATGAGCAGTTCTTC
TRBV19	NA	TRBD1	TRBJ2-7	CASEGQGGDEQYF	TGTGCCAGTGAGGGACAGGGAGGCGACGAGCAGTACTTC
TRBV5-6	NA	TRBD1	TRBJ1-5	CASSPTGLRDQPQHF	TGTGCCAGCAGCCCGACAGGGTTAAGGGATCAGCCCCAGCATTTT
TRBV19	NA	TRBD1	TRBJ2-1	CASRDRVGEQFF	TGTGCCAGTAGGGACAGGGTGGGTGAGCAGTTCTTC
TRBV27	once	TRBD1	TRBJ2-1	CASNADRGRYNEQFF	TGTGCCAGCAATGCCGACAGGGGGCGATACAATGAGCAGTTCTTC
TRBV7-9	NA	NA	TRBJ1-2	CASSLDGVGYTF	TGTGCCAGCAGCTTAGACGGGGTTGGCTACACCTTC
TRBV30	NA	TRBD1	TRBJ1-2	CAWSDSGTGYGYTF	TGTGCCTGGAGTGACTCCGGGACAGGGTATGGCTACACCTTC
TRBV7-9	few	NA	TRBJ2-1	CASSPEGDEQFF	TGTGCCAGCAGCCCTGAGGGGGATGAGCAGTTCTTC
TRBV21-1	NA	NA	TRBJ2-3	CASSPKVSRDHTDTQYF	TGTGCCAGCAGCCCAAAGGTTTCGCGGGACCACACAGATACGCAGTATTTT
TRBV18	NA	TRBD1	TRBJ2-7	CASSKGQGTWEQYF	TGTGCCAGCTCAAAAGGACAGGGGACTTGGGAGCAGTACTTC
TRBV28	NA	NA	TRBJ2-7	CASSSQGIFYEQYF	TGTGCCAGCAGTTCGCAGGGTATTTTCTACGAGCAGTACTTC
TRBV28	NA	NA	TRBJ1-2	CASRAGVPRDGYTF	TGTGCCAGCAGGGCCGGGGTCCCAAGGGATGGCTACACCTTC
TRBV2	NA	NA	TRBJ1-2	CASGGDYGYTF	TGTGCCAGCGGCGGGGACTATGGCTACACCTTC
TRBV27	NA	TRBD2	TRBJ2-1	CASSLSFLAGGGEQFF	TGTGCCAGCAGTTTATCGTTCCTAGCGGGAGGAGGTGAGCAGTTCTTC
TRBV5-1	NA	TRBD2	TRBJ2-7	CASFAAGVVFYEQYF	TGCGCCAGCTTCGCGGCGGGGGTGGTATTTTACGAGCAGTACTTC
TRBV5-1	NA	TRBD1	TRBJ2-3	CASSSGTGGTDTQYF	TGCGCCAGCAGCTCAGGGACAGGGGGCACAGATACGCAGTATTTT
TRBV6-2/TRBV6-3	NA	TRBD2	TRBJ2-3	CASSFLGRTDTQYF	TGTGCCAGCAGTTTTCTCGGGAGGACAGATACGCAGTATTTT
TRBV2	NA	NA	TRBJ1-5	CASSDWPTVSNQPQHF	TGTGCCAGCAGTGATTGGCCGACAGTTAGCAATCAGCCCCAGCATTTT
TRBV19	NA	NA	TRBJ1-2	CASSTGQYYGYTF	TGTGCCAGTAGTACCGGACAGTACTATGGCTACACCTTC
TRBV20-1	NA	NA	TRBJ2-7	CSASNGGLDYEQYF	TGCAGTGCGAGTAACGGGGGACTGGATTACGAGCAGTACTTC
TRBV7-2	NA	NA	TRBJ2-1	CASSLARGSSYNEQFF	TGTGCCAGCAGCTTAGCGCGAGGGAGCTCCTACAATGAGCAGTTCTTC
TRBV27	NA	NA	TRBJ2-3	CASSLFSRQGEQYF	TGTGCCAGCAGTTTGTTCAGTCGGCAGGGTGAGCAGTATTTT
TRBV18	NA	NA	TRBJ1-1	CASSPLDASGYTEAFF	TGTGCCAGCTCACCCCTCGATGCCTCCGGGTACACTGAAGCTTTCTTT
TRBV27	NA	TRBD2	TRBJ2-7	CASSHLLGTSLYEQYF	TGTGCCAGCAGTCACCTCCTTGGGACTAGCCTCTACGAGCAGTACTTC
TRBV5-6	once	TRBD1	TRBJ2-7	CASSISGGAAALYEQYF	TGTGCCAGCAGCATATCAGGGGGCGCGGCGGCTCTCTACGAGCAGTACTTC
TRBV24-1	NA	TRBD2	TRBJ2-1	CATSDGTSGRAYNEQFF	TGTGCCACCAGTGATGGGACTAGCGGGAGGGCCTACAATGAGCAGTTCTTC
TRBV5-1	NA	NA	TRBJ2-7	CASSLVVGSYEQYF	TGCGCCAGCAGCTTGGTCGTGGGCAGCTACGAGCAGTACTTC
TRBV19	NA	NA	TRBJ2-1	CASIRSSYNEQFF	TGTGCCAGTATACGGAGCTCCTACAATGAGCAGTTCTTC
TRBV5-5	NA	NA	TRBJ2-7	CASSLQGQGYEQYF	TGTGCCAGCAGCCTACAGGGCCAGGGCTACGAGCAGTACTTC
TRBV15	NA	NA	TRBJ1-1	CATSRVSTAGGAAEAFF	TGTGCCACCAGCAGAGTGTCGACGGCGGGGGGCGCGGCTGAAGCTTTCTTT
TRBV28	NA	TRBD1	TRBJ1-1	CATTRTGGNTEAFF	TGTGCCACTACCAGGACAGGGGGAAACACTGAAGCTTTCTTT
TRBV9	NA	NA	TRBJ2-7	CASSSGWALSYEQYF	TGTGCCAGCAGCTCGGGATGGGCCCTCTCCTACGAGCAGTACTTC
TRBV19	NA	NA	TRBJ2-6	CASTTGAGANVLTF	TGTGCCAGTACGACAGGCGCCGGGGCCAACGTCCTGACTTTC
TRBV27	NA	TRBD1	TRBJ2-7	CASSLWAGGYEQYF	TGTGCCAGCAGTTTATGGGCAGGGGGCTACGAGCAGTACTTC
TRBV7-9	NA	TRBD1	TRBJ1-2	CASSFRQGYGYTF	TGTGCCAGCAGCTTTAGACAGGGTTATGGCTACACCTTC
TRBV18	few	TRBD1	TRBJ1-2	CASSPQQGDGYTF	TGTGCCAGCTCACCACAACAGGGGGATGGCTACACCTTC
TRBV19	NA	TRBD1	TRBJ1-4	CASSITGDRNEKLFF	TGTGCCAGTAGTATAACGGGGGACAGGAATGAAAAACTGTTTTTT
TRBV7-9	NA	TRBD1	TRBJ2-7	CASRLQGMSPYEQYF	TGTGCCAGCAGGTTACAGGGGATGAGCCCCTACGAGCAGTACTTC
TRBV5-1	few	NA	TRBJ2-3	CASSQAWAGAHKADTQYF	TGCGCCAGCAGCCAGGCCTGGGCGGGGGCGCATAAGGCAGATACGCAGTATTTT
TRBV28	NA	TRBD1	TRBJ2-7	CASSQGQGKVEQYF	TGTGCCAGCAGCCAGGGACAGGGAAAGGTCGAGCAGTACTTC
TRBV25-1	NA	TRBD2	TRBJ2-1	CASSSVGLAGVHEQFF	TGTGCCAGCAGCTCAGTGGGACTAGCGGGAGTGCATGAGCAGTTCTTC
TRBV18	NA	TRBD2	TRBJ2-1	CASSPRLAGVYNEQFF	TGTGCCAGCTCACCACGTTTAGCGGGAGTCTACAATGAGCAGTTCTTC
TRBV12-3/TRBV12-4	NA	NA	TRBJ2-1	CASSQVYNEQFF	TGTGCCAGCAGCCAGGTATACAATGAGCAGTTCTTC